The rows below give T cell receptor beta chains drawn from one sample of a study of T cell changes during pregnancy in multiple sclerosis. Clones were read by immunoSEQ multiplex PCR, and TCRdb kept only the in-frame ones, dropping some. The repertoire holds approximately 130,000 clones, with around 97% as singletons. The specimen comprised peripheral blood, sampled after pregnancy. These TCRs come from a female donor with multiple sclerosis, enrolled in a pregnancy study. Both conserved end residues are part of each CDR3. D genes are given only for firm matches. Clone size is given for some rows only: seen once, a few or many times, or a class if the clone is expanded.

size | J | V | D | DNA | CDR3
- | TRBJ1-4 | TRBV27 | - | TGTGCCAGCAGTCTAATCTACAGGACGAATGAAAAACTGTTTTTT | CASSLIYRTNEKLFF
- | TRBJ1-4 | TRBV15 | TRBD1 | TGTGCCACCAGCGACCCAGGGGGCGGGAATGAAAAACTGTTTTTT | CATSDPGGGNEKLFF
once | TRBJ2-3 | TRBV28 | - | TGTGCCAGCAGTTCGCCCGGGACAACCACAGATACGCAGTATTTT | CASSSPGTTTDTQYF
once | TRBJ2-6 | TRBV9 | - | TGTGCCAGCAGCGTCACAGGGACCGGGGCCAACGTCCTGACTTTC | CASSVTGTGANVLTF
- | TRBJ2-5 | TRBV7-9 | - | TGTGCCAGCAGCTCCTTACTAGAACAAGAGACCCAGTACTTC | CASSSLLEQETQYF
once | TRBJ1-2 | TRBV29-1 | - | TGCAGCACCCGGCCCGGCGGGGCCTCCTATGGCTACACCTTC | CSTRPGGASYGYTF
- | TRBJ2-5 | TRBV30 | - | TGTGCCTGTACTACAGGGTACCAAGAGACCCAGTACTTC | CACTTGYQETQYF
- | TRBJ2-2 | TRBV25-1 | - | TGTGCCAGCAGTCGAGGAGGGACCGGGGAGCTGTTTTTT | CASSRGGTGELFF
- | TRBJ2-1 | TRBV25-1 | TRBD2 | TGTGCCAGCAGCCCGAGCGGGTGGACTAGCGTTTGGGATGAGCAGTTCTTC | CASSPSGWTSVWDEQFF
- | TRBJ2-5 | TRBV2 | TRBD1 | TGTGCCAGCAGTGAAGTGGGACAGGGGGGAGGCGAGACCCAGTACTTC | CASSEVGQGGGETQYF
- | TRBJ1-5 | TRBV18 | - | TGTGCCAGCTCACCCATAGCTCCACAGGGCAATCAGCCCCAGCATTTT | CASSPIAPQGNQPQHF
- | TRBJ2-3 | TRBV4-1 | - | TGCGCCAGCAGCCAAGATGGTCCCCTAGCCTCGGGGTCTAGCACAGATACGCAGTATTTT | CASSQDGPLASGSSTDTQYF
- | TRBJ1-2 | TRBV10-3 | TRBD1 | TGTGCCATCAGGGGACAGAGAGAAAACTATGGCTACACCTTC | CAIRGQRENYGYTF
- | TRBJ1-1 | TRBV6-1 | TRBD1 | TGTGCCAGCCTCGGGACAGGGAGCACTGAAGCTTTCTTT | CASLGTGSTEAFF
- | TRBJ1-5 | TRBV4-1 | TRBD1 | TGCGCCAGCAGCCAAGTCACCGGGACAGGGAAGCCCCAGCATTTT | CASSQVTGTGKPQHF
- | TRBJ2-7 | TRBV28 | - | TGTGCCAGCAGTTTACTGTTCCTAACGGGATCCAACGAGCAGTACTTC | CASSLLFLTGSNEQYF
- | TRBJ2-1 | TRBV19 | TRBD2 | TGTGCCAGTAGCCTCCCCGCGGGAGCATTCAATGAGCAGTTCTTC | CASSLPAGAFNEQFF
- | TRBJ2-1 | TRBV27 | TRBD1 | TGTGCCAGCAGTCTCTGGACAGGGGCTATCTACAATGAGCAGTTCTTC | CASSLWTGAIYNEQFF
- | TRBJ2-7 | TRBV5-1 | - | TGCGCCAGCAGCTTGGGGGCATACGAGCAGTACTTC | CASSLGAYEQYF
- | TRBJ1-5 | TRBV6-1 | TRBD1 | TGTGCCAGCAGTGAGTCGTCAGGGGGCCGCAATCAGCCCCAGCATTTT | CASSESSGGRNQPQHF